The 22 T cell receptor beta chains listed next were all sequenced from one sample in a study of identical twins. MiXCR, run by TCRdb on the 5' RACE reads, gives a single entry per CDR3 protein. The repertoire holds roughly 350,000 distinct CDR3 sequences, with roughly 9% as singletons. Sample: naive T cells sorted from blood. Receptors originate from a woman in her 50s in good health.

This clonotype was seen at least ten times. The CDR3 DNA follows: TGTGCCAGCAAAGTAGTAGGGGAGCTGTTTTTT. Translating gives CASKVVGELFF. The chain couples TRBV2 to TRBJ2-2, with D hard to call. The CDR3 consists of 11 residues. The V end was cut by 7 bases, the J end by 8 bases, with 8 bases between. CDR1 SNHLY and CDR2 FYNNEI come from the germline V gene. Together with reference TRBV2 and TRBJ2-2, the CDR3 gives the full variable domain: EPEVTQTPSHQVTQMGQEVILRCVPISNHLYFYWYRQILGQKVEFLVSFYNNEISEKSEIFDDQFSVERPDGSNFTLKIRSTKLEDSAMYFCASKVVGELFFGEGSRLTVL.

The rearrangement uses TRBV5-6 and TRBJ2-7; TRBD2 agrees at 7 bases. This CDR3 comprises 15 residues. Germline V gene lookup returns CDR1 SGHDT and CDR2 YYEEEE. V lost 0 bases, J lost 2 bases, and 5 bases stayed unmatched. The CDR3 loop reads CASSLVGGGTYEQYV. CDR3 coding DNA: TGTGCCAGCAGCTTGGTGGGGGGAGGGACCTACGAGCAGTACGTC.

This clonotype appeared many times. This rearrangement joins TRBV7-9 to TRBJ2-1; D gene ambiguous. This CDR3 contains 14 residues. V lost 3 bases, J lost 5 bases, and 11 bases lay in between. Germline lookup yields CDR1 SEHNR and CDR2 FQNEAQ (reference sequence). CDR3 residues: CASSFMGTHNEQFF. The CDR3 bases are TGTGCCAGCAGCTTTATGGGTACCCACAATGAGCAGTTCTTC.

The chain recombines TRBV9 with TRBJ1-1; D uncertain. The V and J ends lost 1 base and 0 bases respectively, with 7 bases between them. This CDR3 is built from 14 residues. The V gene's germline CDR1 is SGDLS and CDR2 YYNGEE. The chain's CDR3 is CASSVSVMNTEAFF. As DNA, the CDR3 is TGTGCCAGCAGCGTATCCGTTATGAACACTGAAGCTTTCTTT.

The chain combines TRBV12-3 or TRBV12-4 with TRBJ1-6; 7 nucleotides agree with TRBD1. J was trimmed by 5 bases and V by 5 bases; bases with no gene match: 6. The CDR3 is 15 residues long. The CDR3 DNA follows: TGTGCCAGCAGTGGACAGGAATCTCATAATTCACCCCTCCACTTT. Its protein is CASSGQESHNSPLHF.

The sample holds many counts of this clonotype. The chain is built from TRBV7-2 and TRBJ1-2; 8 nucleotides line up with TRBD1. With 2 bases clipped from V and 3 bases from J, the junction kept 5 bases outside the gene matches. The CDR3 runs to 15 residues. Germline assignment: CDR1 SGHTA and CDR2 FQGNSA. This chain's CDR3 is CASSLSPGGHYGYTF. The CDR3 coding sequence is TGTGCCAGCAGCTTATCGCCAGGGGGCCACTATGGCTACACCTTC.

This clonotype was seen a handful of times. The chain employs TRBV3-1 and TRBJ1-5; weak D call: TRBD1 (5 bases). This CDR3 is built from 15 residues. V was clipped by 1 base and J by 9 bases, with 16 bases between them. The germline gives CDR1 LGHDT, CDR2 YNNKEL (reference sequence). The CDR3 nucleotides read TGTGCCAGCAGCCAAGGTTTTGGTCAGGGAAGGCCCCAGCATTTT. This gives the protein CASSQGFGQGRPQHF.

As for this clonotype: Germline is not matched at one junction end, which may reflect a read error. V usage is TRBV12-3 or TRBV12-4 and J usage is TRBJ2-5; the match to TRBD2 covers 10 bases. The CDR3 is 13 amino acids. CDR3 sequence (DNA): TGTGCCAGCAGTCTAGCGGGAGACGAGACCCAGTACTTC. This gives the protein CASSLAGDETQYF.

This clonotype was recorded many times. The chain joins TRBV7-9 to TRBJ2-7, with 7 bases aligning to TRBD1. The CDR3 has 16 residues. Germline V gives CDR1 SEHNR, CDR2 FQNEAQ (reference sequence). V was clipped by 5 bases and J by 3 bases; unmatched bases: 13. This CDR3 reads CASSTQTGLGLYEQYF. DNA of the CDR3: TGTGCCAGCAGCACCCAGACAGGGTTGGGGCTCTACGAGCAGTACTTC.

Note on this clonotype: Mismatch with germline at one junction end may stem from a read error. The chain combines TRBV27 with TRBJ2-1; D is perhaps TRBD1 or TRBD2 (6 bases each). Germline V gives CDR1 MNHEY, CDR2 SMNVEV (reference sequence). The CDR3 covers 10 residues. The chain's CDR3 is CATRGGPRIF. The CDR3 DNA reads as TGTGCCACCCGAGGGGGGCCGAGGATCTTC.

This chain links TRBV6-1 with TRBJ1-5; 7 nucleotides align to TRBD1. CDR3 length: 14 amino acids. Germline-derived CDR1 and CDR2 are MNHNS and SASEGT. Unmatched junction bases numbered 11, after V lost 10 bases and J lost 5 bases. In DNA form, the CDR3 reads TGTGCCACCACATTCCCGGGACAGCATCAGCCCCAGCATTTT. It translates to CATTFPGQHQPQHF.

The V and J genes are TRBV19 and TRBJ2-5; 10 bases fit TRBD2. The ends lost 6 bases at V and 7 bases at J; junction bases unmatched: 8. The CDR3 has 14 residues. Germline lookup yields CDR1 LNHDA and CDR2 SQIVND (reference sequence). DNA of the CDR3: TGTGCCAGTAGACCTAGCGGGAGTCTGGGGACCCAGTACTTC. Amino acid sequence: CASRPSGSLGTQYF. The full variable domain, with the rest looked up from reference TRBV19 and TRBJ2-5, is DGGITQSPKYLFRKEGQNVTLSCEQNLNHDAMYWYRQDPGQGLRLIYYSQIVNDFQKGDIAEGYSVSREKKESFPLTVTSAQKNPTAFYLCASRPSGSLGTQYFGPGTRLLVL.

There are a few counts of this clonotype. The chain links TRBV12-3 or TRBV12-4 to TRBJ2-5, with 8 bases matching TRBD1. This CDR3 contains 14 residues. Trimming took 5 bases from V and 3 from J; bases not matched to a gene: 5. In DNA form, the CDR3 reads TGTGCCAGCAGTCCCCCGGGACAGGAAGAGACCCAGTACTTC. Amino acid sequence: CASSPPGQEETQYF.

With respect to this clonotype: This CDR3 fails to terminate in the conserved phenylalanine or tryptophan, so it likely reflects a read error. This chain connects TRBV12-3 or TRBV12-4 to TRBJ2-2, with D possibly being TRBD1 (7 bases). The V end lost 7 bases, the J end lost 6 bases, and 18 bases lay between the germline ends. The CDR3 covers 15 residues. The CDR3 DNA follows: TGTGCCAGCATTGACAGGGCGGGGTCGGCCGGGGAGCTGTTTTCT. The encoded protein is CASIDRAGSAGELFS.

This clonotype appeared many times. The J gene is TRBJ1-1, the V gene TRBV7-3, with 7 bases that match TRBD1. The CDR3 length is 17 residues. Germline-derived CDR1 and CDR2 are SGHTA and FQGTGA. With V trimmed by 2 bases and J by 1 base, 10 bases remained unmatched. The CDR3 region has the DNA TGTGCCAGCAGCTTAGGCCGACAGGGAATCGAGAACACTGAAGCTTTCTTT. This translates into CASSLGRQGIENTEAFF.

This clonotype was observed at least ten times. The chain has TRBV5-5 and TRBJ2-1; possibly TRBD2 for D (5 bases). V gave up 4 bases and J gave up 4 bases, with 18 bases separating them. There are 16 residues in the CDR3. Germline CDR1 reads SGHKS; CDR2 reads YYEKEE (reference sequence). CDR3 region: CASSEWTQLVYNEQFF. The CDR3 DNA is TGTGCCAGCAGCGAATGGACTCAACTCGTGTACAATGAGCAGTTCTTC.

The J gene is TRBJ2-1, the V gene TRBV6-5, with 7 bases that match TRBD1. The CDR3 has 15 residues. Germline-derived CDR1 and CDR2 are MNHEY and SVGAGI. The V segment lost 0 bases and the J segment 2 bases; nucleotides outside the gene matches: 1. The CDR3 here is CASSYSGTAYNEQFF. CDR3 nucleotide sequence: TGTGCCAGCAGTTACTCGGGGACAGCCTACAATGAGCAGTTCTTC.

The chain combines TRBV2 with TRBJ2-3; D is unresolved. Germline values: CDR1 SNHLY, CDR2 FYNNEI. The CDR3 runs 13 residues. The V end was cut by 7 bases, the J end by 2 bases, with 10 bases between. The DNA of the CDR3 is TGTGCCAGCATCCCAGCTGACACAGATACGCAGTATTTT. It codes for CASIPADTDTQYF. Together with reference TRBV2 and TRBJ2-3, the CDR3 gives the full variable domain: EPEVTQTPSHQVTQMGQEVILRCVPISNHLYFYWYRQILGQKVEFLVSFYNNEISEKSEIFDDQFSVERPDGSNFTLKIRSTKLEDSAMYFCASIPADTDTQYFGPGTRLTVL.

The chain links TRBV11-2 to TRBJ2-1, with unresolved D. The CDR3 length is 16 residues. CDR1 and CDR2 from the germline V gene are SGHAT and FQNNGV. V was pared by 5 bases and J by 0 bases, with 14 bases between. Here the CDR3 reads CASSRLPVRSYNEQFF. CDR3 bases: TGTGCCAGCAGCCGCCTCCCGGTGCGCTCCTACAATGAGCAGTTCTTC.

V is TRBV5-4 and J is TRBJ1-6, with 8 bases aligning to TRBD1. From germline, CDR1 is SGHNT and CDR2 YYREEE (reference sequence). The CDR3 has 15 amino acids. V was pared by 4 bases and J by 6 bases, with 6 bases of the junction left unmatched. The CDR3 sequence is CASSQQQGVNSPLHF. CDR3 nucleotides: TGTGCCAGCAGCCAACAACAGGGGGTTAATTCACCCCTCCACTTT.

This clonotype appeared a few times. V and J are TRBV5-1 and TRBJ2-3; D gene unclear. Germline V gives CDR1 SGHRS, CDR2 YFSETQ. The V gene lost 4 bases and the J gene lost 5 bases, with 8 bases spanning the gap. This CDR3 contains 12 residues. The DNA of the CDR3 is TGCGCCAGCAGCGCCCTCTTAGATACGCAGTATTTT. It yields the protein CASSALLDTQYF. The full variable domain, in which reference TRBV5-1 and TRBJ2-3 provide the parts outside the CDR3, is KAGVTQTPRYLIKTRGQQVTLSCSPISGHRSVSWYQQTPGQGLQFLFEYFSETQRNKGNFPGRFSGRQFSNSRSEMNVSTLELGDSALYLCASSALLDTQYFGPGTRLTVL.

This clonotype was observed at least ten times. The V call is TRBV5-1, the J call TRBJ2-3; the D gene is possibly TRBD1 (5 bases). There are 12 residues in the CDR3. The germline CDR1 and CDR2 sequences are SGHRS and YFSETQ. Trimming removed 3 bases from V and 6 bases from J, with 8 bases in between. The CDR3 reads CASSSTVDTQYF. In DNA, the CDR3 is TGCGCCAGCAGCTCGACAGTGGATACGCAGTATTTT.